The clone carrying this T cell receptor beta chain was seen only a few times. This entry is derived from a study of blood T cells in healthy people across ages. Across the whole study: Template-switching capture recovered about one barcoded beta molecule per two T cells.

The authors ran a second PCR of roughly 7 to 11 cycles using a sample-barcoded 5' primer and a J-beta primer mix. Every sample produced at least 2.5 million CDR3-containing paired-end reads. Using its own MiXCR run on the 5' RACE reads, TCRdb lists one record per CDR3 protein. Of 600,000 or so distinct CDR3 sequences in the sample, roughly 30% were seen once. V was clipped by 1 base and J by 6 bases, with 9 bases between them. The CDR3 is 13 residues long. The germline V gene has CDR1 SGHTA and CDR2 FQGNSA. The sequenced material came from blood. The clonotype originates from a woman of 80 years or more in good health. This chain joins TRBV7-2 and TRBJ1-1; D is undetermined. Here the CDR3 DNA reads TGTGCCAGCAGCTTAGAGGGCAGCTCTGAAGCTTTCTTT. This encodes CASSLEGSSEAFF.